The 9 T cell receptor beta chains in this list originate from one sample, sequenced in a study of blood T cell repertoires in COVID-19. Data came from immunoSEQ multiplex PCR; TCRdb stores just in-frame clones and leaves some out. The sample lists roughly 160,000 clones, about 83% occurring once. The material sequenced was peripheral blood. The receptors stem from a woman aged 70-85 years with COVID-19, enrolled during active disease.

V gene TRBV5-1 combines with J gene TRBJ2-3; 7 bases fit TRBD1. The CDR3 is 15 residues long. Germline V gene sequence: CDR1 SGHRS, CDR2 YFSETQ. V gave up 0 bases and J gave up 3 bases; unmatched junction bases: 4. CDR3 residues: CASSLGRQGTDTQYF. The CDR3 coding sequence is TGCGCCAGCAGCTTGGGGCGACAGGGAACAGATACGCAGTATTTT.

This sequence joins TRBV9 and TRBJ1-4; TRBD1 matches 7 bases. This CDR3 has 17 amino acids. V was clipped by 3 bases and J by 5 bases; unmatched bases: 13. Per germline, CDR1 SGDLS and CDR2 YYNGEE. The CDR3 sequence is CASSAQGGVSTNEKLFF. The CDR3 DNA reads TGTGCCAGCAGCGCTCAGGGGGGAGTAAGTACGAATGAAAAACTGTTTTTT.

The chain joins TRBV2 to TRBJ2-1; 8 nucleotides match TRBD1. Per germline, CDR1 SNHLY and CDR2 FYNNEI. Unmatched junction bases numbered 5, after V lost 0 bases and J lost 1 base. This CDR3 spans 17 amino acids. In nucleotides, the CDR3 is TGTGCCAGCAGTGAAGCGCTTACAGGGGGGTCCTACAATGAGCAGTTCTTC. Encoded protein: CASSEALTGGSYNEQFF. The complete variable domain, with remaining parts taken from reference TRBV2 and TRBJ2-1, reads EPEVTQTPSHQVTQMGQEVILRCVPISNHLYFYWYRQILGQKVEFLVSFYNNEISEKSEIFDDQFSVERPDGSNFTLKIRSTKLEDSAMYFCASSEALTGGSYNEQFFGPGTRLTVL.

V usage is TRBV7-3 and J usage is TRBJ2-1, with TRBD2 matching 8 bases. Germline V gene sequence: CDR1 SGHTA, CDR2 FQGTGA. The CDR3 totals 17 residues. Trimming took 4 bases from V and 7 from J; bases not matched to a gene: 15. The DNA for the CDR3 is TGTGCCAGCAGCTATTACTCCGGGACTAGGAATCAGAATGAGCAGTTCTTC. Its protein product is CASSYYSGTRNQNEQFF.

The chain recombines TRBV9 with TRBJ1-5, with a weak D call TRBD1 (6 bases). V was shortened by 0 bases and J by 7 bases, with 14 bases between the two germline ends. Germline V lookup: CDR1 SGDLS, CDR2 YYNGEE. The CDR3 loop spans 15 amino acids. The CDR3 sequence: CASSVDGGAWQPQHF. CDR3 coding DNA: TGTGCCAGCAGCGTAGACGGGGGGGCCTGGCAGCCCCAGCATTTT.

The chain combines TRBV3-1 (or the pseudogene TRBV3-2) with TRBJ2-1, with 9 bases aligning to TRBD2. Losses at the gene ends were 6 bases for V and 5 bases for J; bases not matched to a gene: 8. Per the germline V gene, CDR1 is LGHDT and CDR2 is YNNKEL (reference sequence). CDR3 length equals 15 residues. CDR3 residues: CASRPGGGANNEQFF. The CDR3 DNA is TGTGCCAGCAGACCTGGCGGGGGGGCCAACAATGAGCAGTTCTTC.

In this sample, this clone turned up once. J is TRBJ2-1 and V is TRBV5-1, with D possibly being TRBD2 (7 bases). V dropped 4 bases and J dropped 7 bases, with 27 bases sitting between them. This CDR3 has 18 residues. Germline V lookup: CDR1 SGHRS, CDR2 YFSETQ. The CDR3 loop reads CASSLPTYIGGGRNEQFF. The CDR3 bases are TGCGCCAGCAGCCTGCCTACCTATATTGGGGGGGGGCGGAATGAGCAGTTCTTC.

The chain is built from TRBV7-8 and TRBJ2-2, with TRBD1 matching over 7 bases. The trim removed 4 bases at V and 1 base at J, leaving 3 bases unmatched. This CDR3 has 15 amino acids. Germline values: CDR1 SGHVS, CDR2 FQNEAQ. Here the CDR3 DNA reads TGTGCCAGCAGCTCCCGGACAGGGAACACCGGGGAGCTGTTTTTT. Translation: CASSSRTGNTGELFF.

This rearrangement joins TRBV28 to TRBJ1-6; TRBD1 might be the D (5 bases). Trimming took off 4 bases at V and 9 bases at J, with 16 bases between the two ends. The CDR3 length is 15 residues. Per germline, CDR1 MDHEN and CDR2 SYDVKM. CDR3 in amino acids: CASSSGGVTISPLHF. As DNA, the CDR3 is TGTGCCAGCAGTTCCGGGGGGGTCACCATTTCACCCCTCCACTTT.